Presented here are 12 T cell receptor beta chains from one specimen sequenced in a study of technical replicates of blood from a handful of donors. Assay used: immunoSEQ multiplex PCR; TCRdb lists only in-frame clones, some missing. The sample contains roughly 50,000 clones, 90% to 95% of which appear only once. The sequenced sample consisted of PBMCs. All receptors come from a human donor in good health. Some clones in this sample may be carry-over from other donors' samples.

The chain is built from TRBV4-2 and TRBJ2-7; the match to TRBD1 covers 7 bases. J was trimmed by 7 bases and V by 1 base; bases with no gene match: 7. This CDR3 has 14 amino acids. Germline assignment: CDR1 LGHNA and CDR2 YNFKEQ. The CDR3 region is CASSQVDRAEEQYF. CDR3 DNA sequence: TGTGCCAGCAGCCAAGTAGACAGGGCAGAAGAGCAGTACTTC.

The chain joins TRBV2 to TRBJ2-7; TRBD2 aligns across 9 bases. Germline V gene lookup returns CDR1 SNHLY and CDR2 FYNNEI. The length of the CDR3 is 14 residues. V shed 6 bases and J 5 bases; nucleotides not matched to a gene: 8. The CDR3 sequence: CASSLSGRGDEQYF. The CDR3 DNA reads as TGTGCCAGCAGCCTTAGCGGGAGAGGCGACGAGCAGTACTTC.

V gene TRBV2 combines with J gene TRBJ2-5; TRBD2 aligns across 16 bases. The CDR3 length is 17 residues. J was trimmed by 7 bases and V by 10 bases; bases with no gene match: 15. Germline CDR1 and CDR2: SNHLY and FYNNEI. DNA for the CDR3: TGTGCCACCCACCGCCCTTCAGGGACTAGCGGGGGGGGGACCCAGTACTTC. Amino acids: CATHRPSGTSGGGTQYF.

CDR3 protein: CASSVEAASYEQYF. CDR3 nucleotide sequence: TGTGCCAGTAGTGTCGAGGCTGCTTCCTACGAGCAGTACTTC. The rearrangement joins TRBV19 to TRBJ2-7; D uncertain. This CDR3 spans 14 amino acids. Germline assignment: CDR1 LNHDA and CDR2 SQIVND (reference sequence). Trimming took off 5 bases at V and 1 base at J, with 12 bases between the two ends.

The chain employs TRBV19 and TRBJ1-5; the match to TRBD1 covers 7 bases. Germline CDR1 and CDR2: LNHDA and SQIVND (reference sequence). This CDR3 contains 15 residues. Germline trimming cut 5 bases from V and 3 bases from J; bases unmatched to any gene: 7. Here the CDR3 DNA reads TGTGCCAGTAGTCCAGGACAGGTACTCAATCAGCCCCAGCATTTT. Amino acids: CASSPGQVLNQPQHF.

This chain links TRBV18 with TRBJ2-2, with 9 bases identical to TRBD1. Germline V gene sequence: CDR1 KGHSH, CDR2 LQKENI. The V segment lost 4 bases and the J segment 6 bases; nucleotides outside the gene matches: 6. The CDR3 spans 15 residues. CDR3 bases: TGTGCCAGCTCACTCCGGGACAGGGAGTCCGGGGAGCTGTTTTTT. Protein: CASSLRDRESGELFF. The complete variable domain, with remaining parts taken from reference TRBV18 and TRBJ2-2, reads NAGVMQNPRHLVRRRGQEARLRCSPMKGHSHVYWYRQLPEEGLKFMVYLQKENIIDESGMPKERFSAEFPKEGPSILRIQQVVRGDSAAYFCASSLRDRESGELFFGEGSRLTVL.

CDR3 coding DNA: TGCGCCAGCAGCTCAACTAGCGGGAGAGGAGAGACCCAGTACTTC. It yields the protein CASSSTSGRGETQYF. The genes are TRBV5-1 and TRBJ2-5; TRBD2 aligns across 11 bases. The CDR3 loop spans 15 amino acids. V was clipped by 3 bases and J by 4 bases; unmatched bases: 5. The germline V gene has CDR1 SGHRS and CDR2 YFSETQ.

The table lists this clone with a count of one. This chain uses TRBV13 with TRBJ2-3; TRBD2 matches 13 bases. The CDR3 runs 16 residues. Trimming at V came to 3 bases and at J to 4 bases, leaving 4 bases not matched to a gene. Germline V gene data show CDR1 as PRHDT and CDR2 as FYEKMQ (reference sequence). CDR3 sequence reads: CASSFTSGRVADTQYF. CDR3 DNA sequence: TGTGCCAGCAGCTTTACTAGCGGGAGGGTGGCAGATACGCAGTATTTT.

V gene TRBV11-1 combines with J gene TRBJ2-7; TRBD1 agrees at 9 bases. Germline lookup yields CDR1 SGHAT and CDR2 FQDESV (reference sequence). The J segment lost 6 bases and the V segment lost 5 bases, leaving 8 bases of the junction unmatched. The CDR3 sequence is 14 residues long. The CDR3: CASSLRDRVGEQYF. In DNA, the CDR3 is TGTGCCAGCAGCCTCCGGGACAGGGTTGGCGAGCAGTACTTC.

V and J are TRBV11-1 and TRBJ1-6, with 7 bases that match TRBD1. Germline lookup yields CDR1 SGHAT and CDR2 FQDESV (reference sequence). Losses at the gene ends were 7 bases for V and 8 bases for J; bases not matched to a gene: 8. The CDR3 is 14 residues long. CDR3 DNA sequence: TGTGCCAGCAACCCCGGGCAGGGGGATTCACCCCTCCACTTT. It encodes CASNPGQGDSPLHF.

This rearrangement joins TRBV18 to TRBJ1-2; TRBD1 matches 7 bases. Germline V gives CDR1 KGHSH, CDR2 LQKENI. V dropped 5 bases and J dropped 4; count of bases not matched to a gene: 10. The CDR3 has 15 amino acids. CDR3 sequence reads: CASSLGTVQLYGYTF. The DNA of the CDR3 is TGTGCCAGCTCATTGGGGACAGTACAACTCTATGGCTACACCTTC.

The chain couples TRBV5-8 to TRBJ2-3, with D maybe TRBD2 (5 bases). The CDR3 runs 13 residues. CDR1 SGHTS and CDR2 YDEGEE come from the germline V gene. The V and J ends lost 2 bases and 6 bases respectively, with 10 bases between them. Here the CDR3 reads CASSFEGRDTQYF. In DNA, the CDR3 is TGTGCCAGCAGCTTTGAGGGAAGGGATACGCAGTATTTT.